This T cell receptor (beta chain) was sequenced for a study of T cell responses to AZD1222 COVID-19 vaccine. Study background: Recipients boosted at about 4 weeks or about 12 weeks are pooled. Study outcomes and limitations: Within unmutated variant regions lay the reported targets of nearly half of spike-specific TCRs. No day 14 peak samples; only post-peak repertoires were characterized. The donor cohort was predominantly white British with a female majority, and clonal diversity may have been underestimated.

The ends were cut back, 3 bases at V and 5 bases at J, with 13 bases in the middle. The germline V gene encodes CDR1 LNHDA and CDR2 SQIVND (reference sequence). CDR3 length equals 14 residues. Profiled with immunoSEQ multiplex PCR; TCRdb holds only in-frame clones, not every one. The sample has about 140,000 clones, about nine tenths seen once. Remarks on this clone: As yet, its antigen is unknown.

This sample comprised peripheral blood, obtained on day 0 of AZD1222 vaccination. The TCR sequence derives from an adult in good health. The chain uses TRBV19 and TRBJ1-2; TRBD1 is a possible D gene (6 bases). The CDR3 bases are TGTGCCAGTAGTATGACCGGGACAACTTATGGCTACACCTTC. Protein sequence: CASSMTGTTYGYTF.